This T cell receptor beta chain was recorded in a study of OX40 agonist ivuxolimab in advanced cancers. Study overall: A male proportion of approximately 83% was recorded, with mean age approximately 57 years and range about 20 to 79.

The method was immunoSEQ multiplex PCR; TCRdb's version includes in-frame clones alone and lacks a portion of them. The sample yields 20,000 to 25,000 clones, approximately 90% seen once. Exclusion of a patient followed from autoimmune disease history or systemic immunosuppression. Samples of blood were obtained at baseline, on cycle 4 day 1, and on cycle 7 day 1. V lost 1 base, J lost 3 bases, and 19 bases lay in between. The CDR3 is 16 residues long. CDR1 and CDR2 (germline): SQVTM, ANQGSEA. The sample consisted of CD4+ or CD8+ T cells sorted from blood, taken in a trial of the OX40 agonist ivuxolimab. This receptor was taken from an adult with an advanced solid tumor such as melanoma, head and neck, liver or kidney cancer. The rearrangement links TRBV29-1 to TRBJ2-7; D is unclear. The CDR3 sequence: CSVEGLDGLPIYEQYF. The CDR3 nucleotides are TGCAGCGTTGAAGGGCTAGACGGATTGCCCATCTACGAGCAGTACTTC.